Listed here are 2 T cell receptor beta chains from one sample, sequenced in a study of shared clonotypes between healthy human individuals. TCRdb keeps only in-frame clones here, not all; method: immunoSEQ multiplex PCR. Among approximately 2.4 million clones listed, 90% to 96% were seen once. Sequencing was done on a sample of naive CD4+ T cells sorted from blood. Subset reported: CD45RA+ positively selected. These receptors were obtained from a man aged 18 to 30 in good health.

This clone was picked up one time. The chain carries TRBV11-3 and TRBJ1-6; D call uncertain. Trimming took 1 base from V and 10 from J, leaving 8 bases between them. The CDR3 loop spans 13 amino acids. Germline V gene sequence: CDR1 SGHNT, CDR2 YENEEA. CDR3: CASSLGVESPLHF. DNA of the CDR3: TGTGCCAGCAGCTTAGGGGTAGAGTCACCCCTCCACTTT.

This sequence joins TRBV18 and TRBJ2-3, with 7 bases fitting TRBD1. This CDR3 has 16 residues. In germline, CDR1 is KGHSH, CDR2 LQKENI. V lost 6 bases, J lost 0 bases, and 9 bases stayed unmatched. CDR3 in amino acids: CASSLFQGESTDTQYF. The CDR3 bases are TGTGCCAGCTCCCTATTCCAGGGGGAAAGCACAGATACGCAGTATTTT. Full variable domain (missing parts from reference TRBV18 and TRBJ2-3): NAGVMQNPRHLVRRRGQEARLRCSPMKGHSHVYWYRQLPEEGLKFMVYLQKENIIDESGMPKERFSAEFPKEGPSILRIQQVVRGDSAAYFCASSLFQGESTDTQYFGPGTRLTVL.